One and the same sample provided the 23 T cell receptor beta chains below, sequenced in a study of blood T cell repertoires in COVID-19 (dated by TCRdb to about 2020). Library preparation used the immunoSEQ multiplex PCR assay. In its TCRdb copy, this immuneACCESS table keeps in-frame sequences only and misses some clones. Where compared with another copy, unresolved V genes explain less than half of these, and the others have no known cause. This sample comprises about 140,000 clones, 60% to 85% of them detected only once. In total, the top ten clones hold roughly 17% of the sample. Sequencing was carried out using peripheral blood. Every receptor here comes from a man aged 45-65 years with acute or convalescent COVID-19.

The chain carries TRBV11-2 and TRBJ1-2, with 7 bases that match TRBD1. This CDR3 is 14 amino acids long. V gave up 0 bases and J gave up 6 bases; unmatched junction bases: 4. The germline V gene encodes CDR1 SGHAT and CDR2 FQNNGV. In DNA form, the CDR3 reads TGTGCCAGCAGCTTAGATGGCAGGGGGAATGGCTACACCTTC. Its translation is CASSLDGRGNGYTF.

The chain uses TRBV3-1 (or the pseudogene TRBV3-2) and TRBJ1-2, with TRBD1 matching 9 bases. Germline V CDR1 and CDR2: LGHDT, YNNKEL (reference sequence). The CDR3 spans 13 residues. With 4 bases clipped from V and 7 bases from J, the junction kept 4 bases outside the gene matches. CDR3: CASSLSTGGGYTF. Written as DNA, the CDR3 is TGTGCCAGCAGCCTCTCGACAGGGGGTGGCTACACCTTC.

The CDR3 region has the DNA TGTGCCAGCTCACCACAGCCATATAGCAATCAGCCCCAGCATTTT. Its protein product is CASSPQPYSNQPQHF. The chain carries TRBV18 and TRBJ1-5, with D unresolved. V was cut by 1 base and J by 0 bases, with 7 bases left in between. The CDR3 consists of 15 residues. Germline-derived CDR1 and CDR2 are KGHSH and LQKENI.

A single count supports this clone. This sequence joins TRBV27 and TRBJ1-5; the D gene is possibly TRBD1 (5 bases). The CDR3 sequence is 18 residues long. V lost 5 bases to trimming and J lost 3 bases, with 23 bases between them. Germline-derived CDR1 and CDR2 are MNHEY and SMNVEV (reference sequence). The CDR3 loop is CASSKHFGQGSNNQPQHF. CDR3 sequence (DNA): TGTGCCAGCAGTAAACACTTTGGGCAGGGAAGTAACAATCAGCCCCAGCATTTT.

The rearrangement links TRBV21-1 to TRBJ2-7; whether TRBD2, the table's D call, matches the DNA was not checked. TRBV21-1 is annotated as a pseudogene. This CDR3 region has 15 residues. The CDR3 nucleotides are TGTGCCAGCAGCAAGATTCACGAGATTACCTACGAGCAGTACTTC. It is translated as CASSKIHEITYEQYF.

The chain has TRBV12-3 or TRBV12-4 and TRBJ2-1, with D uncertain. Trimming removed 3 bases from V and 6 bases from J, with 3 bases in between. The CDR3 covers 11 residues. CDR3 nucleotides: TGTGCCAGCAGTTTTCTCAATGAGCAGTTCTTC. It encodes CASSFLNEQFF.

The CDR3 loop is CASSLNRVGRETQYF. CDR3 nucleotides: TGTGCCAGCAGCTTAAACAGGGTTGGACGAGAGACCCAGTACTTC. This chain uses TRBV7-9 with TRBJ2-5; maybe TRBD1 (6 bases). The CDR3 has 15 amino acids. Trimming removed 2 bases at V and 4 bases at J, with 14 bases between. Germline CDR1 and CDR2: SEHNR and FQNEAQ (reference sequence).

Regarding this clone: Other DNA sequences in the sample encode the same CDR3. The chain couples TRBV5-1 to TRBJ1-1; the D gene is possibly TRBD1 (6 bases). Trimming removed 5 bases at V and 0 bases at J, with 11 bases between. The CDR3 consists of 14 residues. CDR1 SGHRS and CDR2 YFSETQ come from the germline V gene. The DNA of the CDR3 is TGCGCCAGCAGTACGACAGGTCTGAACACTGAAGCTTTCTTT. Its translation: CASSTTGLNTEAFF.

This clone has more than one count but fewer than ten. The chain links TRBV28 to TRBJ1-6; 7 nucleotides align to TRBD1. V was pared by 7 bases and J by 7 bases, with 4 bases of the junction left unmatched. Per germline, CDR1 MDHEN and CDR2 SYDVKM. This CDR3 spans 13 amino acids. The DNA of the CDR3 is TGTGCCAGCAAATCAGGGGGAAATTCACCCCTCCACTTT. It yields the protein CASKSGGNSPLHF. Full variable domain (rest looked up from reference TRBV28 and TRBJ1-6): DVKVTQSSRYLVKRTGEKVFLECVQDMDHENMFWYRQDPGLGLRLIYFSYDVKMKEKGDIPEGYSVSREKKERFSLILESASTNQTSMYLCASKSGGNSPLHFGNGTRLTVT.

There are a few counts of this clone. The V gene is TRBV25-1, the J gene TRBJ1-1; tentative D call: TRBD1 (6 bases). Looked up from germline, CDR1 is MGHDK and CDR2 is SYGVNS. V was cut by 6 bases and J by 3 bases, with 17 bases left in between. There are 15 residues in the CDR3. The CDR3 reads CASSNPTRGYTEAFF. The DNA for the CDR3 is TGTGCCAGCAGCAATCCCACCAGGGGTTACACTGAAGCTTTCTTT. Using reference TRBV25-1 and TRBJ1-1 for the parts outside the CDR3, the full variable domain is EADIYQTPRYLVIGTGKKITLECSQTMGHDKMYWYQQDPGMELHLIHYSYGVNSTEKGDLSSESTVSRIRTEHFPLTLESARPSHTSQYLCASSNPTRGYTEAFFGQGTRLTVV.

The sample holds a few counts of this clone. The chain combines TRBV27 with TRBJ1-6, with TRBD1 as a possible D gene (5 bases). This CDR3 has 18 residues. From germline, CDR1 is MNHEY and CDR2 SMNVEV (reference sequence). V shed 4 bases and J shed 2 bases, with 18 bases lying between them. CDR3 residues: CASSSALREVAYNSPLHF. The CDR3 DNA reads as TGTGCCAGCAGTTCCGCCCTCAGGGAGGTCGCCTATAATTCACCCCTCCACTTT.

This clone was seen a single time. The chain couples TRBV5-1 to TRBJ1-1, with 8 bases that match TRBD1. Germline CDR1 reads SGHRS; CDR2 reads YFSETQ. CDR3 length: 17 residues. V lost 0 bases to trimming and J lost 1 base; unmatched junction nucleotides: 8. The CDR3 DNA follows: TGCGCCAGCAGCTTGGCCTTGACAGGGGAACAGAACACTGAAGCTTTCTTT. This gives the protein CASSLALTGEQNTEAFF.

The V call is TRBV28, the J call TRBJ1-2; 7 bases are a match to TRBD1. The J segment lost 3 bases and the V segment lost 5 bases, leaving 6 bases of the junction unmatched. The CDR3 contains 14 residues. Looked up from germline, CDR1 is MDHEN and CDR2 is SYDVKM. The CDR3 protein is CASSPGTAYYGYTF. The CDR3 DNA is TGTGCCAGCAGTCCTGGGACAGCTTACTATGGCTACACCTTC.

The chain carries TRBV3-1 (or the pseudogene TRBV3-2) and TRBJ2-1; D perhaps matches TRBD1 (6 bases). Trimming took 3 bases from V and 7 from J, leaving 16 bases between them. This CDR3 is 15 amino acids long. Germline CDR1 and CDR2: LGHDT and YNNKEL (reference sequence). In nucleotides, the CDR3 is TGTGCCAGCAGCCAGCCGACACTAGGGGGTAATGAGCAGTTCTTC. Translating gives CASSQPTLGGNEQFF.

The V and J genes are TRBV7-6 and TRBJ1-1; D gene ambiguous. V lost 1 base and J lost 2, with 5 bases in between. The germline V gene encodes CDR1 SGHVS and CDR2 FNYEAQ. The CDR3 runs to 13 residues. The CDR3: CASSLDVNTEAFF. CDR3 nucleotides: TGTGCCAGCAGCTTAGATGTAAACACTGAAGCTTTCTTT.

This chain joins TRBV4-1 and TRBJ1-2; D possibly corresponds to TRBD1 (5 bases). This CDR3 region has 15 residues. The germline V gene encodes CDR1 MGHRA and CDR2 YSYEKL. Trimming pared 3 bases from V and 2 bases from J, leaving 13 bases between. The CDR3 is CASSHLGTGNYGYTF. The CDR3, as DNA: TGCGCCAGCAGCCATTTAGGGACTGGGAACTATGGCTACACCTTC.

J is TRBJ1-1 and V is TRBV12-5; D unclear. Germline V gene lookup returns CDR1 LGHNT and CDR2 FRNRAP. Trimming took 6 bases from V and 0 from J, leaving 20 bases between them. The CDR3 totals 17 residues. The CDR3 region has the DNA TGTGCTAGTGGCCCCTCATCGGGAGGCGGGGTGAACACTGAAGCTTTCTTT. Protein: CASGPSSGGGVNTEAFF.

The chain links TRBV10-3 to TRBJ1-1; 7 bases fit TRBD1. Germline trimming cut 3 bases from V and 4 bases from J; bases unmatched to any gene: 5. Looked up from germline, CDR1 is ENHRY and CDR2 is SYGVKD. The CDR3 runs 14 residues. DNA for the CDR3: TGTGCCATCAGTGAAGACAGGGAAAGCACTGAAGCTTTCTTT. Translated: CAISEDRESTEAFF.

The chain joins TRBV7-9 to TRBJ1-5; 7 bases line up with TRBD1. The CDR3 spans 14 residues. From germline, CDR1 is SEHNR and CDR2 FQNEAQ (reference sequence). J lost 4 bases, V lost 5 bases, and 5 bases had no gene match. The CDR3 spells CASSAGTENQPQHF. CDR3 bases: TGTGCCAGCAGCGCCGGGACAGAAAATCAGCCCCAGCATTTT.

The V and J genes are TRBV19 and TRBJ1-1; possibly TRBD1 for D (6 bases). In germline, CDR1 is LNHDA, CDR2 SQIVND (reference sequence). The CDR3 contains 13 residues. Trimming cost V 11 bases and J 0 bases, with 13 bases left between them. The CDR3 bases are TGTGCCGCAGACCAGGGGATGAACACTGAAGCTTTCTTT. It is translated as CAADQGMNTEAFF.

This rearrangement joins TRBV27 to TRBJ1-2; unclear D gene. This CDR3 has 14 amino acids. Germline CDR1 reads MNHEY; CDR2 reads SMNVEV (reference sequence). V was pared by 6 bases and J by 2 bases, with 13 bases between. CDR3: CASSPAGKNYGYTF. Written as DNA, the CDR3 is TGTGCCAGCAGCCCCGCCGGGAAGAACTATGGCTACACCTTC.

This chain links TRBV3-1 (or the pseudogene TRBV3-2) with TRBJ2-4; the match to TRBD2 covers 8 bases. The CDR3 has 18 residues. Trimming at V came to 1 base and at J to 2 bases, leaving 10 bases not matched to a gene. Germline V gene sequence: CDR1 LGHDT, CDR2 YNNKEL (reference sequence). CDR3 region: CASSQAPFGGATKNIQYF. CDR3 sequence (DNA): TGTGCCAGCAGCCAAGCCCCCTTCGGGGGGGCGACCAAAAACATTCAGTACTTC.

Here the CDR3 DNA reads TGTGCCAGCAGTGAAACTTCTCGGCGGGGGGCTTCGGGGACCCAGTACTTC. It is translated as CASSETSRRGASGTQYF. The gene calls are TRBV6-1 and TRBJ2-5; 8 positions match TRBD2. Losses at the gene ends were 2 bases for V and 7 bases for J; bases not matched to a gene: 15. This CDR3 spans 17 amino acids. Germline V lookup: CDR1 MNHNS, CDR2 SASEGT.